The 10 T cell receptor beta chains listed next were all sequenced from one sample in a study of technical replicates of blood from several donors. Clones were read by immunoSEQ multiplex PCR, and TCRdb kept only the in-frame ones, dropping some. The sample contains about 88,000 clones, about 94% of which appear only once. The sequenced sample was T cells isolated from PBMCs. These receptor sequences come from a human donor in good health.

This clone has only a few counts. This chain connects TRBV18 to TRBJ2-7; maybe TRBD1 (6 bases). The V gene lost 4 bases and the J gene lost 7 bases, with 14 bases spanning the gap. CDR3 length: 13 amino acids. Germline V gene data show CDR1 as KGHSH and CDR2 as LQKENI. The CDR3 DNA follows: TGTGCCAGCTCACGGGACAAGGGGCTTGAGCAGTACTTC. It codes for CASSRDKGLEQYF. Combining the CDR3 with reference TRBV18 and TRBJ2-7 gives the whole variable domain NAGVMQNPRHLVRRRGQEARLRCSPMKGHSHVYWYRQLPEEGLKFMVYLQKENIIDESGMPKERFSAEFPKEGPSILRIQQVVRGDSAAYFCASSRDKGLEQYFGPGTRLTVT.

DNA for the CDR3: TGTGCCAGTAGACTAAATATCGGATTGGAGCAGCCCCAGCATTTT. Protein sequence: CASRLNIGLEQPQHF. This chain joins TRBV19 and TRBJ1-5; D unresolved. Germline assignment: CDR1 LNHDA and CDR2 SQIVND (reference sequence). V lost 6 bases and J lost 7, with 19 bases in between. This CDR3 has 15 residues.

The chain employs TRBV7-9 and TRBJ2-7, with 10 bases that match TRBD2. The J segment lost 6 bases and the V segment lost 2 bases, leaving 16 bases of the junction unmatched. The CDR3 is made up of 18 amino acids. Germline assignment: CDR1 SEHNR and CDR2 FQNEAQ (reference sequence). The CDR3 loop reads CASSLRGYSGRLPPEQYF. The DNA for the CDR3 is TGTGCCAGCAGCTTAAGAGGCTATAGCGGGAGGCTCCCACCCGAGCAGTACTTC.

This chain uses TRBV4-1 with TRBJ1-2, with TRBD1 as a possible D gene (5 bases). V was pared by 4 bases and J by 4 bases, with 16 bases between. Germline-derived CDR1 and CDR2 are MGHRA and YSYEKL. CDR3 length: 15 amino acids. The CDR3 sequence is CASSLNRGDGYGYTF. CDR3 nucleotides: TGCGCCAGCAGCCTCAACCGGGGGGACGGCTATGGCTACACCTTC.

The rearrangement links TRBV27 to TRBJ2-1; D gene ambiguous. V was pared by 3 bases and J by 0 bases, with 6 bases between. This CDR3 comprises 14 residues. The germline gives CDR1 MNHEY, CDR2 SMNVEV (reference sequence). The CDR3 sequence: CASSFESSYNEQFF. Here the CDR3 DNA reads TGTGCCAGCAGTTTCGAGAGCTCCTACAATGAGCAGTTCTTC.

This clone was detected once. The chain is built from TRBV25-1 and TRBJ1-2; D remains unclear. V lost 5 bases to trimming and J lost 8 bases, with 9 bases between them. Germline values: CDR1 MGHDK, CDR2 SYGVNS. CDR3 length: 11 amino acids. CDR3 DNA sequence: TGTGCCAGCAGTAACGGGTTGGGCTACACCTTC. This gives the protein CASSNGLGYTF.

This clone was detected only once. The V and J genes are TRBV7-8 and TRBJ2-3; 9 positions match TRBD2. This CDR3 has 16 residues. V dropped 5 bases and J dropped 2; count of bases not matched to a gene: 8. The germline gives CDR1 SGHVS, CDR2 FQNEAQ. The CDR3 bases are TGTGCCAGCAGCACGCGGGGGGGGTGGACCACAGATACGCAGTATTTT. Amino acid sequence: CASSTRGGWTTDTQYF.

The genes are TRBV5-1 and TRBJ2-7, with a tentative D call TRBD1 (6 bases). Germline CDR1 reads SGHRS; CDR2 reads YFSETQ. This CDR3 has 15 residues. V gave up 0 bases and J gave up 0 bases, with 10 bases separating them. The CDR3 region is CASSLAAGASYEQYF. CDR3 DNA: TGCGCCAGCAGCTTGGCGGCAGGGGCCTCCTACGAGCAGTACTTC.

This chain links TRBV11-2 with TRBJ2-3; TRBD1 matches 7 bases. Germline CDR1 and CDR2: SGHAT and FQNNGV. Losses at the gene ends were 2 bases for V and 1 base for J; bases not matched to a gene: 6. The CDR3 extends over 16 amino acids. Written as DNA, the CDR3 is TGTGCCAGCAGCTTACCCCACACAGGGGGCACAGATACGCAGTATTTT. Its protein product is CASSLPHTGGTDTQYF.

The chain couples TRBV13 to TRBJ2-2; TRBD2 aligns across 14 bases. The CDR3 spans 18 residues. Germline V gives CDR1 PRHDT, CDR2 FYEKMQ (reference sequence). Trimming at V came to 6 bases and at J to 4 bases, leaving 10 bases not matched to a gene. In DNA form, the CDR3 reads TGTGCCAGCAGGACTGAGGGACTAGCGGGAGCAGGCACCGGGGAGCTGTTTTTT. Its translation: CASRTEGLAGAGTGELFF.